Listed here is a single TCR beta chain. Its antigen is still unknown. The data originate from a study of PD-1 blockade in classical Hodgkin lymphoma. Study details: Nivolumab dosing for patients was 3 mg/kg, administered intravenously every 2 weeks.

Sequenced by immunoSEQ multiplex PCR; TCRdb stores in-frame clones only, minus some. This sample carries tens of thousands of clones, approximately 85% of them seen once, and the ten largest clones take around a third. Regarding the study as a whole: It was among complete responders that baseline diversity resembled that of newly diagnosed patients. No one has yet defined what causes the repertoire differences, which may be disease activity or prior therapy.

Germline trimming cut 2 bases from V and 7 bases from J; bases unmatched to any gene: 1. Germline CDR1 is MNHNY and CDR2 is SVGAGI (reference sequence). The CDR3 totals 13 residues. In every patient, relapse followed autologous stem cell transplantation, while exposure to brentuximab vedotin differed. Complete response, partial response or progressive disease made up the best responses. This sequence joins TRBV6-6 and TRBJ1-4; 7 bases line up with TRBD1. This sample comprised peripheral blood mononuclear cells (PBMCs), obtained at baseline. The clonotype comes from a human donor with classical Hodgkin lymphoma. CDR3 protein: CASSYPGGEKLFF. The CDR3 DNA is TGTGCCAGCAGTTACCCAGGGGGTGAAAAACTGTTTTTT.